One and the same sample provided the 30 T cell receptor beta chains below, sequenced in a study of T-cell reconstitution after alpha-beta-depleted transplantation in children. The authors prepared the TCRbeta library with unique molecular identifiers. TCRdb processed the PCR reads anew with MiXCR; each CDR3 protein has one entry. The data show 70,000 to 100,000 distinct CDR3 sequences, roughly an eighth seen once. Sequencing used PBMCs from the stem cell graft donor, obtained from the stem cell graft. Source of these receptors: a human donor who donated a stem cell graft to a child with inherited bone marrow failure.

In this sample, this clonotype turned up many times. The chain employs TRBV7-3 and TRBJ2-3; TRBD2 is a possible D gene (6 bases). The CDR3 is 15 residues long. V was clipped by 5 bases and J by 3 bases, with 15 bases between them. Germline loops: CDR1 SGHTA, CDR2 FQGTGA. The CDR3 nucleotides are TGTGCCAGCAGCCGTGGCGGGACTGTTACAGATACGCAGTATTTT. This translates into CASSRGGTVTDTQYF.

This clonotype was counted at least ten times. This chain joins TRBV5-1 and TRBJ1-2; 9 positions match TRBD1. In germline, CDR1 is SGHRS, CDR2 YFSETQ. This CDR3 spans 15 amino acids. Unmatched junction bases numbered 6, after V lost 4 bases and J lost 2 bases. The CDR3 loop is CASSRTGVGNYGYTF. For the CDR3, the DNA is TGCGCCAGCAGCCGGACAGGGGTAGGGAACTATGGCTACACCTTC.

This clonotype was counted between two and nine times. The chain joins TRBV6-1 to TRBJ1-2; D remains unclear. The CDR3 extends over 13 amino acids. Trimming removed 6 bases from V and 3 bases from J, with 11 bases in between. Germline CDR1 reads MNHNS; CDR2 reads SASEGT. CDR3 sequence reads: CASSASADYGYTF. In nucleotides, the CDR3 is TGTGCCAGCAGCGCTAGCGCTGACTATGGCTACACCTTC.

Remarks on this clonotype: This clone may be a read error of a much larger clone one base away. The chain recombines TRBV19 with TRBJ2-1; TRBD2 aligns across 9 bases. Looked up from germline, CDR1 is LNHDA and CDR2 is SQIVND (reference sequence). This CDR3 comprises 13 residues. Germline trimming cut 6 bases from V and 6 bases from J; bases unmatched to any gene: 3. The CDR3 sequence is CASRASGANEQFF. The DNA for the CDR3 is TGTGCCAGTAGGGCTAGCGGGGCCAATGAGCAGTTCTTC.

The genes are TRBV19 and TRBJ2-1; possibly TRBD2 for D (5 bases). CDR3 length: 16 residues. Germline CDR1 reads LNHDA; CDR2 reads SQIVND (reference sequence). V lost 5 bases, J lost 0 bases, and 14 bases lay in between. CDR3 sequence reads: CASSLSGSYSYNEQFF. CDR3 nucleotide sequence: TGTGCCAGTAGTCTTAGTGGGAGTTACTCCTACAATGAGCAGTTCTTC.

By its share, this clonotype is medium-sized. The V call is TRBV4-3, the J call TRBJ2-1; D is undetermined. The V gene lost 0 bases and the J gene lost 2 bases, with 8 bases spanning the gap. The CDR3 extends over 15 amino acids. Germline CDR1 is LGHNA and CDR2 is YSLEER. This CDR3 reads CASSQEKVTYNEQFF. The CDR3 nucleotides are TGCGCCAGCAGCCAAGAGAAGGTTACCTACAATGAGCAGTTCTTC.

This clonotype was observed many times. The CDR3 protein is CASSFAGTYEQYF. Written as DNA, the CDR3 is TGTGCCAGCAGTTTTGCCGGGACTTACGAGCAGTACTTC. The genes are TRBV5-4 and TRBJ2-7; weak D call: TRBD2 (6 bases). The germline V gene has CDR1 SGHNT and CDR2 YYREEE (reference sequence). The CDR3 is 13 residues long. V lost 5 bases to trimming and J lost 4 bases, with 13 bases between them.

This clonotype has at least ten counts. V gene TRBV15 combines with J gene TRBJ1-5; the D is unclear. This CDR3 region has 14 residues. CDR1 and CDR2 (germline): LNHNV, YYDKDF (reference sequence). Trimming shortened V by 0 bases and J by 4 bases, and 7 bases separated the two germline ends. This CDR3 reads CATSRDGRNQPQHF. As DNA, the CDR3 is TGTGCCACCAGCAGAGATGGGAGAAATCAGCCCCAGCATTTT.

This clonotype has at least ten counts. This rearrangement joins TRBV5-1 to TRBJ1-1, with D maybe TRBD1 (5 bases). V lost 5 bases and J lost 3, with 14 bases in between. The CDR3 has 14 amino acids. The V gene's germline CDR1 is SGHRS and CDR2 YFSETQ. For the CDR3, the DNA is TGCGCCAGCAGACAGATTACAGGAGACACTGAAGCTTTCTTT. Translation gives CASRQITGDTEAFF. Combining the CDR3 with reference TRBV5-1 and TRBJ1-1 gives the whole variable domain KAGVTQTPRYLIKTRGQQVTLSCSPISGHRSVSWYQQTPGQGLQFLFEYFSETQRNKGNFPGRFSGRQFSNSRSEMNVSTLELGDSALYLCASRQITGDTEAFFGQGTRLTVV.

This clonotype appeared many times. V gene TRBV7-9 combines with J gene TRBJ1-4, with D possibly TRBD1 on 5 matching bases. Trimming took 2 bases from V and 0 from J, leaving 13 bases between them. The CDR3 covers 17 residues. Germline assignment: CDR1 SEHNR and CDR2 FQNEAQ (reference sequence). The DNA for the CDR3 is TGTGCCAGCAGCTTATGGGGCGGATACTCAACTAATGAAAAACTGTTTTTT. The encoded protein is CASSLWGGYSTNEKLFF.

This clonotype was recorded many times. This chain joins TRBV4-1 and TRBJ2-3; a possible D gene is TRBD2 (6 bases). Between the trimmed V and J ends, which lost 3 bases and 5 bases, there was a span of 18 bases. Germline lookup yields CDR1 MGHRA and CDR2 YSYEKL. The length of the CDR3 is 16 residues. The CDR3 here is CASSQGSSGGVDTQYF. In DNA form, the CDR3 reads TGCGCCAGCAGCCAGGGGTCGTCAGGAGGGGTAGATACGCAGTATTTT.

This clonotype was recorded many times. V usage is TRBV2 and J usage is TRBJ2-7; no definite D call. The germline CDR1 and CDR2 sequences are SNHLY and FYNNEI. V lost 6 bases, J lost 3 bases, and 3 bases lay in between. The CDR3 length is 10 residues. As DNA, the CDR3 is TGTGCCAGCAGCAACTACGAGCAGTACTTC. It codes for CASSNYEQYF.

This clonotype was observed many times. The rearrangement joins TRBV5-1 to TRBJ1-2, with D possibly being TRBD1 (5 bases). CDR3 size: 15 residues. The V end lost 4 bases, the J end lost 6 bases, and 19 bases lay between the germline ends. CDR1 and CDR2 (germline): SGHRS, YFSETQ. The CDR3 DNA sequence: TGCGCCAGCAGCACTCCGGGGACGGCGACCAATGGCTACACCTTC. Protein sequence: CASSTPGTATNGYTF.

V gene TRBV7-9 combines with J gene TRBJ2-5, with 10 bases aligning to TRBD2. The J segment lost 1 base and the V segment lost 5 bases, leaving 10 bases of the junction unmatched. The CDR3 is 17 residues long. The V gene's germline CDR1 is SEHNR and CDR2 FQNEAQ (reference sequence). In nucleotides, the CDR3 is TGTGCCAGCAGCCCCCCTCTAGCGGGGGCCCTCCAAGAGACCCAGTACTTC. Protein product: CASSPPLAGALQETQYF.

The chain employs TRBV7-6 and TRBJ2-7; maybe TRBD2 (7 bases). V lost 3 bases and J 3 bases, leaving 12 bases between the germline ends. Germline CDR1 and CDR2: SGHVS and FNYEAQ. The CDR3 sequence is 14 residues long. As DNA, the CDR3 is TGTGCCAGCAGCTTGGGGGGGCGGAACTACGAGCAGTACTTC. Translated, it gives CASSLGGRNYEQYF. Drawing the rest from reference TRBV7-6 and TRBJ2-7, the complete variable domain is GAGVSQSPRYKVTKRGQDVALRCDPISGHVSLYWYRQALGQGPEFLTYFNYEAQQDKSGLPNDRFSAERPEGSISTLTIQRTEQRDSAMYRCASSLGGRNYEQYFGPGTRLTVT.

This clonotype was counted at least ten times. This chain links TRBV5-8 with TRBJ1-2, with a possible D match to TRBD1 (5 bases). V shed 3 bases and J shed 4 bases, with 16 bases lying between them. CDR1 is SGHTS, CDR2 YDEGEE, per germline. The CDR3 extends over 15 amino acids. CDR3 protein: CASSSRRGWTYGYTF. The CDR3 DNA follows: TGTGCCAGCAGCTCGAGGAGGGGCTGGACCTATGGCTACACCTTC. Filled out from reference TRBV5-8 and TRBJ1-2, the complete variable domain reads EAGVTQSPTHLIKTRGQQATLRCSPISGHTSVYWYQQALGLGLQFLLWYDEGEERNRGNFPPRFSGRQFPNYSSELNVNALELEDSALYLCASSSRRGWTYGYTFGSGTRLTVV.

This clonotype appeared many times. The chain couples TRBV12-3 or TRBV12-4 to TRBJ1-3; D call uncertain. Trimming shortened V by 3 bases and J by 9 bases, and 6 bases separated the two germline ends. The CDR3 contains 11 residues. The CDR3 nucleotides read TGTGCCAGCAGTTTGGGCAGCACCATATATTTT. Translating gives CASSLGSTIYF.

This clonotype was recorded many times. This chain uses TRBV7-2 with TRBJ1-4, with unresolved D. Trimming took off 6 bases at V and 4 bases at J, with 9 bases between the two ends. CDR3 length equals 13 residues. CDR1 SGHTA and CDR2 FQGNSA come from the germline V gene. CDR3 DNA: TGTGCCAGCAGTAAGAGCCATAATGAAAAACTGTTTTTT. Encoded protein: CASSKSHNEKLFF.

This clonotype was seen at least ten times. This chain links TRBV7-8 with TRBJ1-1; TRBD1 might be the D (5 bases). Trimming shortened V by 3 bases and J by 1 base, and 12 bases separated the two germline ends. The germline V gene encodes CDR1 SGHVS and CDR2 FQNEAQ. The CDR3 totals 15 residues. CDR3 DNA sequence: TGTGCCAGCAGCTTTTTAGGGACGGCGAACACTGAAGCTTTCTTT. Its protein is CASSFLGTANTEAFF.

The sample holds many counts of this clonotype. The CDR3 DNA reads TGTGCCAGCAGCCAGCTGACTAGCGCTACCGGGGAGCTGTTTTTT. Amino acids: CASSQLTSATGELFF. V gene TRBV3-1 combines with J gene TRBJ2-2; 8 bases map to TRBD2. Germline V gene data show CDR1 as LGHDT and CDR2 as YNNKEL (reference sequence). CDR3 size: 15 residues. J lost 5 bases, V lost 3 bases, and 5 bases had no gene match. The whole variable domain, filled in from reference TRBV3-1 and TRBJ2-2, reads DTAVSQTPKYLVTQMGNDKSIKCEQNLGHDTMYWYKQDSKKFLKIMFSYNNKELIINETVPNRFSPKSPDKAHLNLHINSLELGDSAVYFCASSQLTSATGELFFGEGSRLTVL.

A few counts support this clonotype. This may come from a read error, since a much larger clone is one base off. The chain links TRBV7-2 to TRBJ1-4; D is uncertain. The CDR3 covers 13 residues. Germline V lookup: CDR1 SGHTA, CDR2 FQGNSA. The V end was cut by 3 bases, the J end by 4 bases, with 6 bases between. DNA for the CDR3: TGTGCCAGCAGCTTGGGGATTAATGAAAAACTGTTTTTT. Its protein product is CASSLGINEKLFF. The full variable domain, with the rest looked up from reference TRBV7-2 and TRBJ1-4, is GAGVSQSPSNKVTEKGKDVELRCDPISGHTALYWYRQSLGQGLEFLIYFQGNSAPDKSGLPSDRFSAERTGGSVSTLTIQRTQQEDSAVYLCASSLGINEKLFFGSGTQLSVL.

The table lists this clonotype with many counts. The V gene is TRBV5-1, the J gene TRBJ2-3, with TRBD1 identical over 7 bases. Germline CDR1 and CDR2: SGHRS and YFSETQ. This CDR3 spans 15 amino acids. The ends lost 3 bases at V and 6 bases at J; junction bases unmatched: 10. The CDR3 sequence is CASSSRDSGRDTQYF. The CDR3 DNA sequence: TGCGCCAGCAGCTCCCGGGACAGTGGACGGGATACGCAGTATTTT.

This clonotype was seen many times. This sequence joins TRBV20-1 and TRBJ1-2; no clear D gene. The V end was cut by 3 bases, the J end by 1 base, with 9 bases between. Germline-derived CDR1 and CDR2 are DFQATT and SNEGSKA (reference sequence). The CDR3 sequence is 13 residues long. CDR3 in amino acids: CSARGFVNYGYTF. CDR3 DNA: TGCAGTGCTAGGGGCTTTGTTAACTATGGCTACACCTTC.

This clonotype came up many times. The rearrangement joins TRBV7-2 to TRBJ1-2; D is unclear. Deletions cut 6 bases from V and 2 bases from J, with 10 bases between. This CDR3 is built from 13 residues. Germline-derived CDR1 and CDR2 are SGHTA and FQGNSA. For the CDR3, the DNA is TGTGCCAGCAGTTTTGACGGGAACTATGGCTACACCTTC. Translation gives CASSFDGNYGYTF.

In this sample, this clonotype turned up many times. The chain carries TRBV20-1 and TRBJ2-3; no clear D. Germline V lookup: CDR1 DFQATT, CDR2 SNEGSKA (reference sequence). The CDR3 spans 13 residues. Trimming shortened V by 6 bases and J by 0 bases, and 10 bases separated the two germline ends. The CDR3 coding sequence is TGCAGTGCCGGACCGGACAGCACAGATACGCAGTATTTT. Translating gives CSAGPDSTDTQYF.

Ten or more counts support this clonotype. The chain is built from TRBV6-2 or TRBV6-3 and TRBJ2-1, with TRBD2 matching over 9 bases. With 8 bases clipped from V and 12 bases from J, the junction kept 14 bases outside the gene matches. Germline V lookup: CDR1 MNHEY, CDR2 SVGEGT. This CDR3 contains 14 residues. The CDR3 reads CASSGGGRATGQFF. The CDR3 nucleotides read TGTGCCAGCTCAGGCGGCGGGAGGGCCACTGGGCAGTTCTTC.

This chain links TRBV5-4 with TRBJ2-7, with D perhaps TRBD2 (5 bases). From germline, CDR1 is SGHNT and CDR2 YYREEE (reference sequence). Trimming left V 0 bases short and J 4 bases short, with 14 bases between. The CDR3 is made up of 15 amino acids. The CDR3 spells CASSLGGPGVYEQYF. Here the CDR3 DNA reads TGTGCCAGCAGCTTGGGAGGGCCCGGGGTTTACGAGCAGTACTTC.

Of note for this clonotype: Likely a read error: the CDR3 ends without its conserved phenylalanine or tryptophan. CDR3: CASSQEGPTLHL. The DNA for the CDR3 is TGTGCCAGCAGCCAAGAGGGGCCGACCCTCCACCTT. This chain joins TRBV4-2 and TRBJ1-6, with D tentatively TRBD1 (5 bases). CDR3 size: 12 residues. V was cut by 0 bases and J by 14 bases, with 8 bases left in between. Germline CDR1 LGHNA, CDR2 YNFKEQ.

The CDR3, as DNA: TGCAGCGTTGAAGATCTTCAGGGATACACCATATATTTT. Translating it yields CSVEDLQGYTIYF. The chain has TRBV29-1 and TRBJ1-3; possibly TRBD1 for D (5 bases). Germline lookup yields CDR1 SQVTM and CDR2 ANQGSEA. CDR3 length: 13 amino acids. Between the trimmed V and J ends, which lost 0 bases and 8 bases, there was a span of 11 bases.

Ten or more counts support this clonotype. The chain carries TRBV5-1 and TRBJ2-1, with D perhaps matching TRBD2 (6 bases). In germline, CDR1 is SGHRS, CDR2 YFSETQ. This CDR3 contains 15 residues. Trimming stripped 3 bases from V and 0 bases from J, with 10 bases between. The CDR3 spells CASSWDLSSYNEQFF. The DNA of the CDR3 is TGCGCCAGCAGCTGGGACTTGAGCTCCTACAATGAGCAGTTCTTC.